Listed below are T cell receptor beta chains from one sample, sequenced in a study of T cell changes during pregnancy in multiple sclerosis. Method: immunoSEQ multiplex PCR; TCRdb's copy keeps in-frame clones and lacks some. This table holds tens of thousands of clones, 89% found once. This specimen was CD8+ T cells from peripheral blood mononuclear cells, taken in the second trimester of pregnancy. The source of these receptors is a female donor with multiple sclerosis, enrolled in a pregnancy study. CDR3s include the opening cysteine and the closing phenylalanine or tryptophan. Each record gives: clone size, V gene, J gene, D gene, CDR3 DNA, CDR3 protein. The D gene is left open where the match is weak. Clone size, where shown, is once, few, many, or a class for clones that have expanded.

>.|TRBV6-5|TRBJ2-7|TRBD2
TGTGCCAGCAGTTACACAGGACTAGCGGGAGGAAACGAGCAGTACTTC
CASSYTGLAGGNEQYF
>.|TRBV28|TRBJ2-6|TRBD1
TGTGCCAGCAGTTGGGGACAGGGTGATTCCAACGTCCTGACTTTC
CASSWGQGDSNVLTF
>.|TRBV6-1|TRBJ2-5|.
TGTGCCAGCAGTAATCTAGAACCGGGGACCCAGTACTTC
CASSNLEPGTQYF
>once|TRBV2|TRBJ1-3|.
TGTGCCAGCAGTGAATGGACAGTTGAGGGGTACTCTGGAAACACCATATATTTT
CASSEWTVEGYSGNTIYF
>.|TRBV9|TRBJ2-7|.
TGTGCCAGCAGCCCCAGGCCAGAACCCACCTACGAGCAGTACTTC
CASSPRPEPTYEQYF
>.|TRBV11-2|TRBJ1-1|.
TGTGCCAGCAGCAGGACGGGAGAAGCTTTCTTT
CASSRTGEAFF
>once|TRBV19|TRBJ2-7|TRBD1
TGTGCCAGTATTGGGACAGGGAATAGTGGCGAGCAGTACTTC
CASIGTGNSGEQYF
>.|TRBV5-4|TRBJ2-7|TRBD2
TGTGCCAGCAGCCACTGGACTAGCGGGGGACACGAGCAGTACTTC
CASSHWTSGGHEQYF
>once|TRBV19|TRBJ2-3|TRBD2
TGTGCCAGTAGTATAGTTCAGGGGACTAGCCTCACAGATACGCAGTATTTT
CASSIVQGTSLTDTQYF
>few|TRBV7-8|TRBJ1-1|TRBD1
TGTGCCAGCAGCTTAGGCGGTGGCCAGGGGGTGAACACTGAAGCTTTCTTT
CASSLGGGQGVNTEAFF
>few|TRBV15|TRBJ2-1|.
TGTGCCACCAGCAGAGATGTGCAGGGATACAATGAGCAGTTCTTC
CATSRDVQGYNEQFF
>.|TRBV7-9|TRBJ2-1|TRBD2
TGTGCCAGCAGCCCCAGCGGGAGTCTCTACAATGAGCAGTTCTTC
CASSPSGSLYNEQFF
>.|TRBV6-4|TRBJ1-1|.
TGTGCCAGCAGTGAGTCGGACATGAACACTGAAGCTTTCTTT
CASSESDMNTEAFF
>.|TRBV7-7|TRBJ2-3|.
TGTGCTAGCAGCACAAAACCGGGATTCAGGGATACGCAGTATTTT
CASSTKPGFRDTQYF
>.|TRBV6-5|TRBJ2-6|.
TGTGCCAGCAGTTACATATCTGGGGCCAACGTCCTGACTTTC
CASSYISGANVLTF
>.|TRBV28|TRBJ2-7|.
TGTGCCAGCAGTGACAGTAGCAGATTTTACGAGCAGTACTTC
CASSDSSRFYEQYF
>.|TRBV5-4|TRBJ2-3|TRBD2
TGTGCCAGCAGCTTGGACACTAGCGAGCTTGGGGATACGCAGTATTTT
CASSLDTSELGDTQYF
>.|TRBV5-1|TRBJ2-1|TRBD1
TGCGCCAGCAGCTTCGACAGGGGGCTCTACAATGAGCAGTTCTTC
CASSFDRGLYNEQFF
>.|TRBV5-1|TRBJ2-7|.
TGCGCCAGCAGCCCCGCTGCAGGGCTTTCCTACGAGCAGTACTTC
CASSPAAGLSYEQYF
>.|TRBV7-6|TRBJ2-1|TRBD2
TGTGCCAGCAGCTTTCGTGCGGGAGGTTACAATGAGCAGTTCTTC
CASSFRAGGYNEQFF
>.|TRBV7-9|TRBJ2-7|.
TGTGCCAGCAGCTTCACTTTTTTGGCTGGGTTTGAGGACGAGCAGTACTTC
CASSFTFLAGFEDEQYF
>.|TRBV13|TRBJ2-5|.
TGTGCCAGCAGCGCGCTCCGGTCAATCGAAGAGACCCAGTACTTC
CASSALRSIEETQYF
>.|TRBV11-2|TRBJ2-3|TRBD2
TGTGCCAGCAGCTTAACGACGGGAGGGCTAGATACGCAGTATTTT
CASSLTTGGLDTQYF
>.|TRBV2|TRBJ2-3|TRBD1
TGTGCCAGCAGTGACCCCCGGACAGGAGAAGATACGCAGTATTTT
CASSDPRTGEDTQYF
>.|TRBV11-3|TRBJ2-1|.
TGTGCCAGCAGCCCCCGAAGGGGGACCTCCTACAATGAGCAGTTCTTC
CASSPRRGTSYNEQFF
>.|TRBV29-1|TRBJ2-1|TRBD1
TGCAGCGTTGAAGAGGAATTCAGGACAGGGTTTGGTGAGCAGTTCTTC
CSVEEEFRTGFGEQFF
>.|TRBV5-4|TRBJ1-5|.
TGTGCCAGCAGCTTGGGGGGACAACCCAATCAGCCCCAGCATTTT
CASSLGGQPNQPQHF
>.|TRBV19|TRBJ2-5|TRBD1
TGTGCCAGTAGTATTCCGGGCAGGGGGACGGAGACCCAGTACTTC
CASSIPGRGTETQYF
>.|TRBV6-1|TRBJ1-2|.
TGTGCCAGCAGTCAAGGACAAGACCCCTTAGCTAACTATGGCTACACCTTC
CASSQGQDPLANYGYTF
>.|TRBV28|TRBJ1-5|.
TGTGCCAGCAGTTTAGCCGGGATGGGTGCACCCCAGCATTTT
CASSLAGMGAPQHF
>few|TRBV4-3|TRBJ1-6|TRBD1
TGCGCCAGCAGCCAGGACAGGGAGGGAGATTCACCCCTCCACTTT
CASSQDREGDSPLHF
>.|TRBV19|TRBJ2-6|.
TGTGCCAGTAGCCGGACAAATGGGGTCCTGACTTTC
CASSRTNGVLTF
>.|TRBV7-8|TRBJ2-1|TRBD2
TGTGCCACCGAGACTAGCGGGGGGTTAGGTGAGCAGTTCTTC
CATETSGGLGEQFF
>.|TRBV19|TRBJ2-5|.
TGTGCCAGTAGTGCGAATCTTGAGAGGGAAGAGACCCAGTACTTC
CASSANLEREETQYF
>.|TRBV4-2|TRBJ2-3|.
TGTGCCAGCAGCCAAAAGGGTCTAGCTGGTTCAGATACGCAGTATTTT
CASSQKGLAGSDTQYF
>.|TRBV10-3|TRBJ1-1|.
TGTGCCTCAGGAGGGACCTGGACGGAGTTGAACACTGAAGCTTTCTTT
CASGGTWTELNTEAFF
>few|TRBV27|TRBJ1-5|.
TGTGCCAGCAGTTTAGCGGCCGATCAGCCCCAGCATTTT
CASSLAADQPQHF
>few|TRBV5-1|TRBJ2-7|.
TGCGCCAGCAGCGCTACAGGCGAGCAGTACTTC
CASSATGEQYF
>.|TRBV19|TRBJ2-1|.
TGTGCCAGTACCTTACAGGGGGGGAACTACAATGAGCAGTTCTTC
CASTLQGGNYNEQFF
>.|TRBV19|TRBJ2-2|TRBD2
TGTGCCAGTAGTATAGATCTATTCAGCGGGGTCACCGGGGAGCTGTTTTTT
CASSIDLFSGVTGELFF
>.|TRBV7-3|TRBJ2-1|TRBD2
TGTGCCAGCAGCTTTGAGGCTAGCGGATACAATGAGCAGTTCTTC
CASSFEASGYNEQFF
>.|TRBV4-3|TRBJ1-1|.
TGCGCCAGCAGCCACTCCGGGCTGGGAGATGAAGCTTTCTTT
CASSHSGLGDEAFF
>.|TRBV19|TRBJ2-2|TRBD1
TGTGCCAGTAGTGGGACAGGGGGCTGGACCGGGGAGCTGTTTTTT
CASSGTGGWTGELFF
>.|TRBV6-5|TRBJ2-1|TRBD2
TGTGCCAGCAGTCAGCAAGCGGGGGGGTTTAATGAGCAGTTCTTC
CASSQQAGGFNEQFF
>.|TRBV5-6|TRBJ1-1|TRBD1
TGTGCCAGCAGCTTGGGACAGGGGATGAACACTGAAGCTTTCTTT
CASSLGQGMNTEAFF
>.|TRBV5-4|TRBJ2-7|.
TGTGCCAGCAGCTTGGCCTTCGGTAGCGGAAGAGCCTACGAGCAGTACTTC
CASSLAFGSGRAYEQYF
>.|TRBV9|TRBJ1-1|.
TGTGCCAGCAGCGAGGGGGGGGGCACTGAAGCTTTCTTT
CASSEGGGTEAFF
>.|TRBV11-2|TRBJ2-2|.
TGTGCCAGCAGCGTCTATATGGGGGAGCTGTTTTTT
CASSVYMGELFF
>.|TRBV7-2|TRBJ2-7|TRBD1
TGTGCCAGCAGCTTAGTCGGGACAGGCTCCTACGAGCAGTACTTC
CASSLVGTGSYEQYF
>.|TRBV7-8|TRBJ2-3|TRBD1
TGTGCCAGCAGCTTCACACCACAGGGGGGAGATACGCAGTATTTT
CASSFTPQGGDTQYF
>.|TRBV5-5|TRBJ1-2|.
TGTGCCAGCAATTCCGGGACAAGGACGTTCACCTTC
CASNSGTRTFTF
>.|TRBV28|TRBJ2-1|.
TGTGCCAGCAAAGTAGCGGAGGGAAGGAATGAGCAGTTCTTC
CASKVAEGRNEQFF
>few|TRBV19|TRBJ1-2|.
TGTGCCAGTAGTCCGCGAGCCAACTATGGCTACACCTTC
CASSPRANYGYTF